This T cell receptor beta chain was observed in a study of regulatory T cells in long-lasting Graves disease. Study conclusions and caveats: Compared with new cases, persistent Graves' patients showed reduced TCR diversity. TRBV28, TRBJ1-2 and TRBJ2-5 were favored in persistent disease.

The time point here: persistent/refractory GD, antithyroid drugs over 5 years with positive TRAb. PBMCs provided the RNA from which the TCR library was made. Graves' disease diagnosis was established per American Thyroid Association guidelines. In its sample, this clonotype was seen many times. Antigen: not known. The junction and the germline gene differ at one end; a read error may be behind it. Sequencing libraries for TCR beta were prepared with iRepertoire HTBI primers and Arm-PCR of CDR3 regions. In the original processing: Segment identification across samples yielded 60 to 80 TRBV and about 13 TRBJ segments. One entry per CDR3 protein results from TCRdb running MiXCR on the multiplex PCR reads. V and J calls and clone size were set by TCRdb, not the authors. The sample holds hundreds of thousands of distinct CDR3 sequences, 20% to 25% seen once. The CDR3 sequence is 14 residues long. Germline CDR1 and CDR2: LNHDA and SQIVND (reference sequence).

The sequencing here drew on peripheral blood mononuclear cells (PBMCs), taken when the disease was refractory, from a patient treated with antithyroid drugs. The source of this sequence is a female donor with Graves disease. This chain uses TRBV19 with TRBJ2-7; no firm D call. The CDR3 nucleotides are TGCGCCAGTAGTATCGCGGTGAGCTCCTACGAGCAGTACTTC. Its protein product is CASSIAVSSYEQYF.